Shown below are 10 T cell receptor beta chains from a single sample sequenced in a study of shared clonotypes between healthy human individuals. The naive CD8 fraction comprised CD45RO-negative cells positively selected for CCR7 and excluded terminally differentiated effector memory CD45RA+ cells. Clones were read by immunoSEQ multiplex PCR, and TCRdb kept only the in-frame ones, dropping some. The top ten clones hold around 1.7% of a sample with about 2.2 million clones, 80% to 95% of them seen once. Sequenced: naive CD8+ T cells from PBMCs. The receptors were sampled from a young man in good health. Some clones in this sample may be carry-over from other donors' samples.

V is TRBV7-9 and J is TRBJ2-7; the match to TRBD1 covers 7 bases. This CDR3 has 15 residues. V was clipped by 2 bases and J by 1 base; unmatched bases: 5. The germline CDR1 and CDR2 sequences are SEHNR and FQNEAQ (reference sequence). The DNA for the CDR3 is TGTGCCAGCAGCTTACCGGGACAGAGATCCTACGAGCAGTACTTC. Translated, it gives CASSLPGQRSYEQYF.

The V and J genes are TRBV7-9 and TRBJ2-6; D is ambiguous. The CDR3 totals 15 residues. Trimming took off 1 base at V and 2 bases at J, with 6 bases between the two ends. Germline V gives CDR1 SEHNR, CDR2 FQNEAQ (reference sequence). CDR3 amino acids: CASSLVRAGANVLTF. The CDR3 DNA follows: TGTGCCAGCAGCTTAGTCCGGGCTGGGGCCAACGTCCTGACTTTC.

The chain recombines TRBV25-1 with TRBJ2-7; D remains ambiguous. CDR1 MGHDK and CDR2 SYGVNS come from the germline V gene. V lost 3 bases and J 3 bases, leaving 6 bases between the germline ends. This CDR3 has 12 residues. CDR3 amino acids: CASSDLGYEQYF. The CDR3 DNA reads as TGTGCCAGCAGTGATTTGGGCTACGAGCAGTACTTC.

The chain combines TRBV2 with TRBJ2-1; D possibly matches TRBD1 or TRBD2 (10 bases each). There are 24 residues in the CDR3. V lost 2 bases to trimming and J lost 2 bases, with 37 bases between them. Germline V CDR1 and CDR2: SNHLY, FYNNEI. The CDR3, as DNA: TGTGCCAGCAGTGAACCGGGGGGACAGGGGCCGGGTGATAGCGGGAGGCCAACCTACAATGAGCAGTTCTTC. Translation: CASSEPGGQGPGDSGRPTYNEQFF.

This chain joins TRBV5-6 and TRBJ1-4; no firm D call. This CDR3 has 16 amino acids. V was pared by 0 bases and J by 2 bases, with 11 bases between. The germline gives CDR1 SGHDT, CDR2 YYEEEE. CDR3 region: CASSLAQTGTNEKLFF. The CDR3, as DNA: TGTGCCAGCAGCTTGGCACAGACCGGGACTAATGAAAAACTGTTTTTT.

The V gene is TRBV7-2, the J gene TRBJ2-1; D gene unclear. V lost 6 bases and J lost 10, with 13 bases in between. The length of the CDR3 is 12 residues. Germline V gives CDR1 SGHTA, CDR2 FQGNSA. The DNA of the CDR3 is TGTGCCAGCAGGAACTCGGCTCGCGAGCAGTTCTTC. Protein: CASRNSAREQFF.

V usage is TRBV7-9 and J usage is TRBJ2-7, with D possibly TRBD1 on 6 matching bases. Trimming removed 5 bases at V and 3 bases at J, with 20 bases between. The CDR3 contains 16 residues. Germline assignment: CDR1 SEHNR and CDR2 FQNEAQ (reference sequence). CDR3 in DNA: TGTGCCAGCAGCCCCCGTTCCAACACAGGGATCTACGAGCAGTACTTC. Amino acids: CASSPRSNTGIYEQYF.

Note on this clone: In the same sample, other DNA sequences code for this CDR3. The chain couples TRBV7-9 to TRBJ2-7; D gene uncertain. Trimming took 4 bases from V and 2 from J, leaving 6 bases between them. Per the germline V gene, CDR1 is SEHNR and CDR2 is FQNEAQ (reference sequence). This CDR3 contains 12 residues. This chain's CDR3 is CASSSSAYEQYF. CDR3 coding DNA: TGTGCCAGCAGCTCCTCAGCCTACGAGCAGTACTTC. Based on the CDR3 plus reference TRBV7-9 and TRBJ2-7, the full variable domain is DTGVSQNPRHKITKRGQNVTFRCDPISEHNRLYWYRQTLGQGPEFLTYFQNEAQLEKSRLLSDRFSAERPKGSFSTLEIQRTEQGDSAMYLCASSSSAYEQYFGPGTRLTVT.

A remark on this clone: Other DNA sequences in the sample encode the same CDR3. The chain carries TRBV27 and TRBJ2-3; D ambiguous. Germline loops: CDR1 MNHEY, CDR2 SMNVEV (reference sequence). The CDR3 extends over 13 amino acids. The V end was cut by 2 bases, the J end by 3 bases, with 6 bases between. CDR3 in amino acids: CASSLGWTDTQYF. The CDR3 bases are TGTGCCAGCAGTTTAGGATGGACAGATACGCAGTATTTT.

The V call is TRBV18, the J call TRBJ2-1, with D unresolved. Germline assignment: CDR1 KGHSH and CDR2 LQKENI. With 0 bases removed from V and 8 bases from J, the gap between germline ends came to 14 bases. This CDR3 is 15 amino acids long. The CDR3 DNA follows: TGTGCCAGCTCACCACCCAGACCCCGCGGCGATGAGCAGTTCTTC. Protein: CASSPPRPRGDEQFF.